The 12 T cell receptor beta chains in this list originate from one sample, sequenced in a study of blood T cell repertoires in COVID-19. Sequenced by immunoSEQ multiplex PCR; TCRdb stores in-frame clones only, minus some. The sample has about 26,000 clones, roughly nine tenths seen once. Material: peripheral blood. The source of these receptors is a man between 65 and 85 years old with active COVID-19.

The rearrangement uses TRBV4-3 and TRBJ1-3; D is ambiguous. The CDR3 consists of 15 residues. V lost 4 bases and J lost 0, with 10 bases in between. In germline, CDR1 is LGHNA, CDR2 YSLEER. CDR3 sequence (DNA): TGCGCCAGCAGCCTACGACTCAACTCTGGAAACACCATATATTTT. This codes for CASSLRLNSGNTIYF.

The V call is TRBV28, the J call TRBJ2-2, with 7 bases that match TRBD1. Germline CDR1 MDHEN, CDR2 SYDVKM. The CDR3 length is 14 residues. Trimming cost V 6 bases and J 4 bases; bases outside gene matches: 5. As DNA, the CDR3 is TGTGCCAGCAGGGTACAGGGGTTCACCGGGGAGCTGTTTTTT. It is translated as CASRVQGFTGELFF.

The chain employs TRBV9 and TRBJ1-2, with a tentative D call TRBD1 (6 bases). The CDR3 is 14 amino acids. Between the trimmed V and J ends, which lost 0 bases and 7 bases, there was a span of 13 bases. Germline V CDR1 and CDR2: SGDLS, YYNGEE. CDR3 amino acids: CASSVEGTLSGYTF. DNA of the CDR3: TGTGCCAGCAGCGTAGAAGGGACACTCTCTGGCTACACCTTC.

The chain employs TRBV2 and TRBJ2-1; the match to TRBD2 covers 7 bases. The CDR3 length is 13 residues. Per the germline V gene, CDR1 is SNHLY and CDR2 is FYNNEI. The V gene end was trimmed by 3 bases and the J gene end by 9 bases; junction bases not matched to a gene: 5. CDR3 sequence reads: CASSEVWGGEQFF. The CDR3 region has the DNA TGTGCCAGCAGTGAGGTGTGGGGGGGTGAGCAGTTCTTC.

The chain recombines TRBV9 with TRBJ2-3, with D hard to call. The V gene lost 0 bases and the J gene lost 0 bases, with 11 bases spanning the gap. In germline, CDR1 is SGDLS, CDR2 YYNGEE. This CDR3 is built from 16 residues. In nucleotides, the CDR3 is TGTGCCAGCAGCGTAGAAGTGACTTCTAGCACAGATACGCAGTATTTT. This translates into CASSVEVTSSTDTQYF.

This chain uses TRBV3-1 (or the pseudogene TRBV3-2) with TRBJ2-3; 10 bases line up with TRBD2. After removal of 1 base from V and 4 bases from J, the junction contained 5 bases not matched to a gene. Germline values: CDR1 LGHDT, CDR2 YNNKEL (reference sequence). This CDR3 has 16 amino acids. DNA of the CDR3: TGTGCCAGCAGCCAAGCCCCAAGCGGGGGGGCAGATACGCAGTATTTT. This gives the protein CASSQAPSGGADTQYF.

The chain is built from TRBV19 and TRBJ1-5; D unclear. The CDR3 covers 15 residues. Germline V lookup: CDR1 LNHDA, CDR2 SQIVND (reference sequence). Trimming removed 3 bases from V and 0 bases from J, with 9 bases in between. In DNA, the CDR3 is TGTGCCAGTAGTATTGGTAGCCTTAGCAATCAGCCCCAGCATTTT. As protein: CASSIGSLSNQPQHF.

V gene TRBV5-1 combines with J gene TRBJ2-7, with 10 bases aligning to TRBD1. The V gene's germline CDR1 is SGHRS and CDR2 YFSETQ. This CDR3 spans 15 amino acids. The V gene end was trimmed by 4 bases and the J gene end by 7 bases; junction bases not matched to a gene: 11. Here the CDR3 reads CASSPAGTGAGEQYF. Here the CDR3 DNA reads TGCGCCAGCAGCCCGGCCGGGACAGGGGCTGGAGAGCAGTACTTC.

The chain recombines TRBV4-3 with TRBJ1-6; the D gene is possibly TRBD1 (5 bases). V dropped 6 bases and J dropped 8 bases, with 14 bases sitting between them. Germline V gene sequence: CDR1 LGHNA, CDR2 YSLEER. This CDR3 has 14 amino acids. This CDR3 is CASRPSRQHSPLHF. The CDR3 DNA follows: TGCGCCAGCAGACCCTCCCGACAGCATTCACCCCTCCACTTT.

This chain joins TRBV4-3 and TRBJ1-2, with 9 positions matching TRBD1. This CDR3 has 15 residues. The V gene's germline CDR1 is LGHNA and CDR2 YSLEER. V lost 1 base, J lost 1 base, and 1 base stayed unmatched. As DNA, the CDR3 is TGCGCCAGCAGCCAAGCGACAGGGGGTAACTATGGCTACACCTTC. It is translated as CASSQATGGNYGYTF.

The CDR3 sequence: CASSVTQGAHTEAFF. CDR3 bases: TGTGCCAGCAGTGTAACTCAGGGGGCCCACACTGAAGCTTTCTTT. J is TRBJ1-1 and V is TRBV28; TRBD1 matches 8 bases. Germline V gene data show CDR1 as MDHEN and CDR2 as SYDVKM. V lost 5 bases to trimming and J lost 3 bases; unmatched junction nucleotides: 8. This CDR3 is 15 amino acids long. Filled out from reference TRBV28 and TRBJ1-1, the complete variable domain reads DVKVTQSSRYLVKRTGEKVFLECVQDMDHENMFWYRQDPGLGLRLIYFSYDVKMKEKGDIPEGYSVSREKKERFSLILESASTNQTSMYLCASSVTQGAHTEAFFGQGTRLTVV.

This clone was seen a single time. This chain uses TRBV6-1 with TRBJ1-1; a possible D gene is TRBD1 (5 bases). Trimming took off 2 bases at V and 3 bases at J, with 7 bases between the two ends. Germline CDR1 reads MNHNS; CDR2 reads SASEGT. The CDR3 runs 13 residues. The CDR3 nucleotides are TGTGCCAGCAGTGAACGGGGGGACACTGAAGCTTTCTTT. It translates to CASSERGDTEAFF.